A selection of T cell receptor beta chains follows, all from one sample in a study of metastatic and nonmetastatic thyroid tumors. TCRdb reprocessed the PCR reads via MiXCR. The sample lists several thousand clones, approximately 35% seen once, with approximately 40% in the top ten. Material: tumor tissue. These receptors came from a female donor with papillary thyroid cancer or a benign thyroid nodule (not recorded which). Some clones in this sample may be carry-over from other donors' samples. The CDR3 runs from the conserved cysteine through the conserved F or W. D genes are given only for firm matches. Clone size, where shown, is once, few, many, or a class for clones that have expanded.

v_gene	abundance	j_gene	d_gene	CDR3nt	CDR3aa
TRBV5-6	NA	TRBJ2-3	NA	TGTACCAGCAGTTTGGGGAAAGGGACAGATACGCAGTATTTT	CTSSLGKGTDTQYF
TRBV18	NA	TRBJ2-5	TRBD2	TGTGCCAGCTCACCTTACCCGACTAGCGGGTTTCAAGAGACCCAGTACTTC	CASSPYPTSGFQETQYF
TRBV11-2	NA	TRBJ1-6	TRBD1	TGTGCCAGCAGTCGAGACAGGGGAGTTGGCTCACCCCTCCACTTT	CASSRDRGVGSPLHF
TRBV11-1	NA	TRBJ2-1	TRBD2	TGTGCCAGCAGCTTAGTCGGGACTAGCGGGAGCTGGGAGCAGTTCTTC	CASSLVGTSGSWEQFF
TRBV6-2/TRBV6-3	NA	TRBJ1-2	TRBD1	TGTGCCAGCAGTTACTCGGACAGGCCCGACAACACCTTC	CASSYSDRPDNTF
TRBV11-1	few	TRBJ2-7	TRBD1	TGTGCCAGCAGCCCGGGACAGGGGGCATACGAGCAGTACTTC	CASSPGQGAYEQYF
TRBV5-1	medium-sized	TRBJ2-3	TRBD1	TGCGCCAGCCAAACAGGGGATGGTACAGATACGCAGTATTTT	CASQTGDGTDTQYF
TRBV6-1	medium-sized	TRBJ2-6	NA	TGTGCCAGCAGTTGGGGGGGACAGGTCGGGGCCAACGTCCTGACTTTC	CASSWGGQVGANVLTF
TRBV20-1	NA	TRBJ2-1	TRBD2	TGCAGTGCCCTCGCGACTAGCGGAGCCTACAATGAGCAGTTCTTC	CSALATSGAYNEQFF
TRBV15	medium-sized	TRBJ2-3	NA	TGTGCCACCAGCACCGGGGAGAATACGCAGTATTTT	CATSTGENTQYF
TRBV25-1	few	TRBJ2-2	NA	TGTGCCAGCAGTGATACCGGGGAGCTGTTTTTT	CASSDTGELFF
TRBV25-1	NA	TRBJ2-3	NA	TGTGCCAGCAGCCTCGGACTTGTCCCAGATACGCAGTATTTT	CASSLGLVPDTQYF
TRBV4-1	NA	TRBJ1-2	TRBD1	TGCGCCAGCAGCCAAGATCCGACAGGGCCCCCCCATGGCTACACCTTC	CASSQDPTGPPHGYTF
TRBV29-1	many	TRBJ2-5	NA	TGCAGCGTTTGGGCACTCCAAGAGACCCAGTACTTC	CSVWALQETQYF
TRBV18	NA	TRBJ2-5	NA	TGTGCCAGCTCACCCGTTAGATTACCCCTGGTTCGGGAGACCCAGTACTTC	CASSPVRLPLVRETQYF
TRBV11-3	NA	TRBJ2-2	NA	TGTGCCAGCAGCTTAGATCCAGCCTCGAACACCGGGGAGCTGTTTTTT	CASSLDPASNTGELFF
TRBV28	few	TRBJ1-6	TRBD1	TGTGCCAGCAAATTCCGGGACAGGGGTTATTCACCCCTCCACTTT	CASKFRDRGYSPLHF
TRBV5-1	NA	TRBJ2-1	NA	TGCGCCAGCAGCCCGAGCTCTAGAAGTGTGGACAATGAGCAGTTCTTC	CASSPSSRSVDNEQFF
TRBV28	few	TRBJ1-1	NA	TGTGCCAGCAGCCCGTCCGTGAACACTGAAGCTTTCTTT	CASSPSVNTEAFF
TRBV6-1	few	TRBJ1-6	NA	TGTGCCAGCATTCGAGACAGGTCGAGCTCCTATAATTCACCCCTCCACTTT	CASIRDRSSSYNSPLHF
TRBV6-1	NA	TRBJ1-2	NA	TGTGCCAGCAGTGAAGGGTACTATGGCTACACCTTC	CASSEGYYGYTF
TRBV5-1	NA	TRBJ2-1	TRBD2	TGCGCCAGCAGCACTACTAGCGGGTCCTACAATGAGCAGTTCTTC	CASSTTSGSYNEQFF
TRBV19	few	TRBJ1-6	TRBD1	TGTGCCAGTACTTCGACAGGGGGCTTCTCACCCCTCCACTTT	CASTSTGGFSPLHF
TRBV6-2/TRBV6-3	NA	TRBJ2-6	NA	TGTGCCGCCCGGTCTGGCAGGGGCCCCCGCTCTGGGGCCAACGTCCTGACTTTC	CAARSGRGPRSGANVLTF
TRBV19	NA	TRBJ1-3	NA	TGTGCCAGTAGGGCCGGGGGCACTGGAAACACCATATATTTT	CASRAGGTGNTIYF
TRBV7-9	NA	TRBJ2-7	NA	TGTGCCAGCAGCTTAAAACAGTACGAGCAGTACTTC	CASSLKQYEQYF
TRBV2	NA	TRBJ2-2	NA	TGTGCCAGCATGGCGACTCCCGCCACCGGGGAGCTGTTTTTT	CASMATPATGELFF